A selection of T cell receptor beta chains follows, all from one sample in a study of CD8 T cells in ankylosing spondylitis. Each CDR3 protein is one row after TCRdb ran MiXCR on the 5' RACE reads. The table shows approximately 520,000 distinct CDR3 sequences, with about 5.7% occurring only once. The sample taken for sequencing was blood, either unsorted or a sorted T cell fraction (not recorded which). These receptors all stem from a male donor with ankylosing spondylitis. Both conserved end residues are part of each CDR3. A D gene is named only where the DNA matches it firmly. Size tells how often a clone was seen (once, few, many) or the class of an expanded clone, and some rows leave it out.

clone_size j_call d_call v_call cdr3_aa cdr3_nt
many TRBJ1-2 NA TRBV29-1 CSASRGFGYTF TGCAGCGCCTCCCGGGGGTTTGGCTACACCTTC
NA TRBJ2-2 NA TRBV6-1 CASSEMQADYTGELFF TGTGCCAGCAGTGAAATGCAAGCAGACTACACCGGGGAGCTGTTTTTT
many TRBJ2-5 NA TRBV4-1 CASSQVNLAREGTQYF TGCGCCAGCAGCCAAGTCAATTTGGCCAGGGAAGGGACCCAGTACTTC
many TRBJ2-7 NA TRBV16 CASSQLFRASYEQYF TGTGCCAGCAGCCAATTGTTCAGGGCATCCTACGAGCAGTACTTC
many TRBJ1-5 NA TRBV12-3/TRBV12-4 CASSDSDQPQHF TGTGCCAGCAGCGATTCTGACCAGCCCCAGCATTTT
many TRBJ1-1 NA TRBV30 CAMGWGEAFF TGTGCCATGGGCTGGGGTGAAGCTTTCTTT
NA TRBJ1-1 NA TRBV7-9 CASRLTQGRNTEAFF TGTGCCAGCAGGCTTACCCAGGGACGGAACACTGAAGCTTTCTTT
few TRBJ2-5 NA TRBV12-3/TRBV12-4 CASSPSRRGTQYF TGTGCCAGCAGTCCCTCCCGACGAGGGACCCAGTACTTC
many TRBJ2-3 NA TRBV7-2 CASSTLYSTDTQYF TGTGCCAGCAGCACACTCTATAGCACAGATACGCAGTATTTT
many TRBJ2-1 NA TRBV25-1 CASGPLERTGRDNEQFF TGTGCCAGCGGCCCCCTCGAGCGGACAGGGAGGGACAATGAGCAGTTCTTC
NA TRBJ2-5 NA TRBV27 CASSPYRGGRGQETQYF TGTGCCAGCAGCCCCTACAGGGGGGGGCGCGGGCAAGAGACCCAGTACTTC
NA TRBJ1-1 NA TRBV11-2 CASSLAVGSTEAFF TGTGCCAGCAGCTTAGCCGTTGGGAGCACTGAAGCTTTCTTT
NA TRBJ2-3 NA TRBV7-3 CASSLMYAGTKTF TGTGCCAGCAGCTTAATGTACGCCGGGACGAAGACTTTT
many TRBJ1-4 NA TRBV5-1 CASSSTAENEKLFF TGCGCCAGCAGCTCTACAGCTGAGAATGAAAAACTGTTTTTT
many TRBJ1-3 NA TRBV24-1 CATTGGPGNTIYF TGTGCCACCACAGGTGGTCCTGGAAACACCATATATTTT
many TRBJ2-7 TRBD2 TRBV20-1 CSASSGLAGPGEQYF TGCAGTGCATCGAGCGGACTAGCGGGACCGGGGGAGCAGTACTTC
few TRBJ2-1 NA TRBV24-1 CATSERDSYNEQFF TGTGCCACCAGTGAGCGGGATTCCTACAATGAGCAGTTCTTC
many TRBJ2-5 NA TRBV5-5 CASSSTPAGRGFAETQYF TGTGCCAGCAGCTCAACCCCAGCCGGCAGGGGATTCGCAGAGACCCAGTACTTC
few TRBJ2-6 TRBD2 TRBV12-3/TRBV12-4 CASSLYGRASGANVLTF TGTGCCAGCAGTTTATACGGGAGGGCCTCAGGGGCCAACGTCCTGACTTTC
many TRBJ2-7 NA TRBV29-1 CSVGQHGGQYF TGCAGCGTAGGGCAGCATGGAGGGCAGTACTTC
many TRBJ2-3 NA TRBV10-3 CAISETQAGQGTQYF TGTGCCATCAGTGAGACGCAAGCGGGACAAGGTACGCAGTATTTT
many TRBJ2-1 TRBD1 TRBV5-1 CASSSGTGNEQFF TGCGCCAGCAGCTCCGGGACAGGGAATGAGCAGTTCTTC
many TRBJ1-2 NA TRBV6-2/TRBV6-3 CAARDTFYGYTF TGTGCCGCTCGGGACACCTTCTATGGCTACACCTTC
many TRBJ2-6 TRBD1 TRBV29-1 CSVVGRGQGDSGANVLTF TGCAGCGTTGTGGGCAGGGGGCAAGGAGACTCTGGGGCCAACGTCCTGACTTTC
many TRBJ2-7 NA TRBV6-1 CASKRDTSYEQYF TGTGCCAGCAAAAGGGACACCTCCTACGAGCAGTACTTC
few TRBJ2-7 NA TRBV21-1 CASTPRLVSRSYEQYF TGTGCCAGCACCCCCCGACTAGTCTCCCGCTCCTACGAGCAGTACTTC
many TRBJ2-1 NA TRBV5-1 CASSLQGFYNEQFF TGCGCCAGCAGCTTACAGGGTTTCTACAATGAGCAGTTCTTC
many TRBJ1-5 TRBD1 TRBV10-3 CAISGAPGQGNDQPQHF TGTGCCATCAGTGGAGCCCCTGGACAGGGGAATGATCAGCCCCAGCATTTT
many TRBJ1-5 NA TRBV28 CASSYSGLGNQPQHF TGTGCCAGCAGTTACTCAGGTTTGGGCAATCAGCCCCAGCATTTT
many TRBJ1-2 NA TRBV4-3 CASSRKNVDGYGYTF TGCGCCAGCAGCCGAAAAAATGTGGACGGCTATGGCTACACCTTC
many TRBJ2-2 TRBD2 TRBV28 CASSMRQNTGLALNTGELFF TGTGCCAGTTCTATGCGGCAAAACACAGGACTAGCCCTTAACACCGGGGAGCTGTTTTTT
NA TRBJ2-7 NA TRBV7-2 CASSLTYRQNYEQYF TGTGCCAGCAGCTTAACGTACAGACAGAACTACGAGCAGTACTTC
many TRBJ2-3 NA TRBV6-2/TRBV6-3 CASKRTGDTDTQYF TGTGCCAGCAAGAGGACGGGGGACACAGATACGCAGTATTTT
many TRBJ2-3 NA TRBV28 CASSLGLARSTDTQYF TGTGCCAGCAGTTTAGGTTTAGCAAGGTCCACAGATACGCAGTATTTT
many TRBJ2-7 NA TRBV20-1 CSAREGTLSYEQYF TGCAGTGCTAGAGAAGGGACCCTCTCCTACGAGCAGTACTTC
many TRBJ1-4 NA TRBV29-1 CSVEDRRGGKLFF TGCAGCGTTGAAGATCGGCGGGGGGGAAAACTGTTTTTT
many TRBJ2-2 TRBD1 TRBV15 CATSRGGTAGGGELFF TGTGCCACCAGCAGAGGAGGGACAGCCGGAGGCGGGGAGCTGTTTTTT
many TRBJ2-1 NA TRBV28 CASSVQGGEQFF TGTGCCAGCAGTGTACAGGGAGGTGAGCAGTTCTTC
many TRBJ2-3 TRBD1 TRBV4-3 CASSQVPGGEGTDTQYF TGCGCCAGCAGCCAAGTCCCAGGGGGTGAAGGCACAGATACGCAGTATTTT
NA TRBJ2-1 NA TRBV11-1 CASSLTNRYNEQFF TGTGCCAGCAGCTTGACTAACCGCTACAATGAGCAGTTCTTC
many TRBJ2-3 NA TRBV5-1 CASSATDSTDTQYF TGCGCCAGCAGCGCGACGGACTCCACAGATACGCAGTATTTT
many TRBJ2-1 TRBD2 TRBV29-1 CSVREGGPYNEQFF TGCAGCGTCCGGGAGGGAGGGCCCTACAATGAGCAGTTCTTC